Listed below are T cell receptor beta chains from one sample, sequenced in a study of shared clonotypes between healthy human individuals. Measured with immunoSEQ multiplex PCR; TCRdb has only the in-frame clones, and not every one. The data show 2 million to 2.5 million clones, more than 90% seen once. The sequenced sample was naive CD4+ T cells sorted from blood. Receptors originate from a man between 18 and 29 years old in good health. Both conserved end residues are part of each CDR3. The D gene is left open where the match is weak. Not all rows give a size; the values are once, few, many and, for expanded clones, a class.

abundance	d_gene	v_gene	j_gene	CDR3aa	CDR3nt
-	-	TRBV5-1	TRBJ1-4	CASSLDGFSEKLFF	TGCGCCAGCAGCTTGGATGGATTTAGCGAAAAACTGTTTTTT
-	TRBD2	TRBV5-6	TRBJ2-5	CASSTTGGRETQYF	TGTGCCAGCAGCACGACGGGGGGGCGAGAGACCCAGTACTTC
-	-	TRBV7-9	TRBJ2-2	CASSLTKATTGELFF	TGTGCCAGCAGCCTAACCAAGGCTACCACCGGGGAGCTGTTTTTT
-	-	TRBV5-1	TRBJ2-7	CASSNGRTETVAYEQYF	TGCGCCAGCAGCAATGGGAGGACAGAGACCGTAGCCTACGAGCAGTACTTC
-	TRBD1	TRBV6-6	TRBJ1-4	CASSSKTGRGEKLFF	TGTGCCAGCAGTTCCAAGACAGGGCGGGGGGAAAAACTGTTTTTT
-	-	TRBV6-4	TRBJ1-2	CASSRGTNYGYTF	TGTGCCAGCAGCAGGGGCACAAACTATGGCTACACCTTC
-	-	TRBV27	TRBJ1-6	CASSSGTPSPLHF	TGTGCCAGCAGTTCCGGGACACCCTCACCCCTCCACTTT
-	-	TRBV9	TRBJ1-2	CASSAGGPANYGYTF	TGTGCCAGCAGCGCGGGGGGACCGGCTAACTATGGCTACACCTTC
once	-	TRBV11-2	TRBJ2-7	CASSLERERYEQYF	TGTGCCAGCAGCTTAGAACGGGAGCGCTACGAGCAGTACTTC
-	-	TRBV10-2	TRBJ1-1	CATRQLNTEAFF	TGCGCCACTAGACAGCTGAACACTGAAGCTTTCTTT
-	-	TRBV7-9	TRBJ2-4	CASSLVGGLAKNIQYF	TGTGCCAGCAGCTTAGTTGGGGGCTTAGCCAAAAACATTCAGTACTTC
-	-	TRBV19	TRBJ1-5	CASSIAHLNQPQHF	TGTGCCAGTAGTATAGCACACCTCAATCAGCCCCAGCATTTT
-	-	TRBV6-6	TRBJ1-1	CASSYVSVYNTEAFF	TGTGCCAGCAGTTACGTCTCAGTCTATAACACTGAAGCTTTCTTT
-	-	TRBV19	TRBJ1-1	CASTWGTNTEAFF	TGTGCCAGTACCTGGGGAACGAACACTGAAGCTTTCTTT
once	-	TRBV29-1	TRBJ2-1	CSVEERGFSYNEQFF	TGCAGCGTTGAAGAGAGGGGGTTCTCCTACAATGAGCAGTTCTTC
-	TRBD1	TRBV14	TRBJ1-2	CASSATGIGGYTF	TGTGCCAGCAGCGCGACAGGGATTGGGGGCTACACCTTC
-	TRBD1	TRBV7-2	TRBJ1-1	CASSSGDRMNTEAFF	TGTGCCAGCAGCTCAGGGGACAGGATGAACACTGAAGCTTTCTTT
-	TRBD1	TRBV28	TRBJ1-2	CASRRTGQGYGYTF	TGTGCCAGCAGGCGGACAGGTCAAGGCTATGGCTACACCTTC
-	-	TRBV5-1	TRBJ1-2	CASSTEGPGYGYTF	TGCGCCAGCAGCACCGAGGGGCCCGGATATGGCTACACCTTC
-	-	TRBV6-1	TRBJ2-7	CASSIGRSYEQYF	TGTGCCAGCAGTATAGGCAGGAGCTACGAGCAGTACTTC
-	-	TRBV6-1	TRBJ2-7	CASSEVQRSSYEQYF	TGTGCCAGCAGTGAAGTACAGAGGAGCTCCTACGAGCAGTACTTC
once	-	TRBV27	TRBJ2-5	CASSALAGQETQYF	TGTGCCAGCAGTGCTCTGGCGGGGCAAGAGACCCAGTACTTC
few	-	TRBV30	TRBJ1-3	CAWAQVSGNTIYF	TGTGCCTGGGCACAGGTCTCTGGAAACACCATATATTTT
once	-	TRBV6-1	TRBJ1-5	CASSLLGGQPQHF	TGTGCCAGCAGCCTCTTGGGCGGTCAGCCCCAGCATTTT
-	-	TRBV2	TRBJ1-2	CASSVPQEVYGYTF	TGTGCCAGCAGTGTACCCCAGGAGGTCTATGGCTACACCTTC
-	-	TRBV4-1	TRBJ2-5	CASSQDGVRAQETQYF	TGCGCCAGCAGCCAAGACGGGGTCCGAGCGCAAGAGACCCAGTACTTC
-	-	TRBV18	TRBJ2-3	CASSRSSGDTQYF	TGTGCCAGCTCACGGTCCTCTGGGGATACGCAGTATTTT
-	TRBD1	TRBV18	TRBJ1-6	CASSPGQGAYYNSPLHF	TGTGCCAGCTCACCGGGACAGGGGGCGTATTATAATTCACCCCTCCACTTT
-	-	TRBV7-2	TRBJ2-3	CASSNRGRGGRTDTQYF	TGTGCCAGCAGCAATCGGGGCCGTGGGGGCCGCACAGATACGCAGTATTTT
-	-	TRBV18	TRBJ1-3	CASSPNLTPGNTIYF	TGTGCCAGCTCACCGAACCTAACCCCTGGAAACACCATATATTTT
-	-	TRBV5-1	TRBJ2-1	CASSLGGANSYNEQFF	TGCGCCAGCAGCTTGGGTGGGGCGAACTCCTACAATGAGCAGTTCTTC
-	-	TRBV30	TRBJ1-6	CAWIKDRYSPLHF	TGTGCCTGGATTAAGGACCGGTATTCACCCCTCCACTTT
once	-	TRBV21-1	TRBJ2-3	CASSNLVVLSDTQYF	TGTGCCAGCAGCAACCTAGTTGTTTTGTCAGATACGCAGTATTTT
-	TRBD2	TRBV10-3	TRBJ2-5	CAISESASGQETQYF	TGTGCCATCAGTGAGTCGGCTAGCGGACAAGAGACCCAGTACTTC
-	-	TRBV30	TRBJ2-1	CAWSLMVNEQFF	TGTGCCTGGAGTCTAATGGTGAATGAGCAGTTCTTC
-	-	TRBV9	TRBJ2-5	CASSVEHLVGETQYF	TGTGCCAGCAGCGTAGAACATCTCGTGGGGGAGACCCAGTACTTC
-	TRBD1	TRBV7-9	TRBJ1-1	CASSLMGQGAGEAFF	TGTGCCAGCAGCTTAATGGGACAGGGGGCGGGTGAAGCTTTCTTT
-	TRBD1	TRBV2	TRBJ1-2	CASSAGTGVNYGYTF	TGTGCCAGCAGTGCAGGGACAGGAGTTAACTATGGCTACACCTTC
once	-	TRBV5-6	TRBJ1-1	CASSEMVGAEAFF	TGTGCCAGCAGCGAAATGGTTGGTGCTGAAGCTTTCTTT
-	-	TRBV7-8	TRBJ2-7	CASSSWGASSYEQYF	TGTGCCAGCAGCTCATGGGGGGCCTCAAGCTACGAGCAGTACTTC
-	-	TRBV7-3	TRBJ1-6	CASSLTGGSGSPLHF	TGTGCCAGCAGCTTAACAGGGGGGAGCGGTTCACCCCTCCACTTT
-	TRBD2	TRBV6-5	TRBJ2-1	CASSYGGEYEQFF	TGTGCCAGCAGTTACGGGGGGGAGTATGAGCAGTTCTTC
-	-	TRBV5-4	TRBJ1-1	CASSQRGNTEAFF	TGTGCCAGCAGCCAACGAGGTAACACTGAAGCTTTCTTT
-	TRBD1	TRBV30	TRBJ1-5	CAWSPHWDRLSNQPQHF	TGTGCCTGGAGTCCTCACTGGGACAGGTTGAGCAATCAGCCCCAGCATTTT
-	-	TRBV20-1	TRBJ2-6	CSAFGANVLTF	TGCAGTGCCTTTGGGGCCAACGTCCTGACTTTC
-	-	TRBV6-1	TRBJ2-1	CASSELMSSYNEQFF	TGTGCCAGCAGTGAACTGATGAGCTCCTACAATGAGCAGTTCTTC
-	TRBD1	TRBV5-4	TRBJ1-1	CASSLAIGGYTEAFF	TGTGCCAGCAGCTTGGCTATAGGGGGCTACACTGAAGCTTTCTTT
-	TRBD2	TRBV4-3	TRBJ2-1	CASSPRLAGDPYNEQFF	TGCGCCAGCAGCCCTAGACTAGCGGGAGACCCATACAATGAGCAGTTCTTC
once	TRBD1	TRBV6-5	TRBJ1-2	CASIVRQGPNYGYTF	TGTGCCAGCATCGTACGACAGGGGCCTAACTATGGCTACACCTTC
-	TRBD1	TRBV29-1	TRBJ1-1	CSVTRQGGTEAFF	TGCAGCGTTACCCGACAGGGCGGGACTGAAGCTTTCTTT
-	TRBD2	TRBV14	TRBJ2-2	CASSPWGTSGTGELFF	TGTGCCAGCAGCCCCTGGGGGACTAGCGGGACCGGGGAGCTGTTTTTT
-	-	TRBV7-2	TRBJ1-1	CASSLVAGASEAFF	TGTGCCAGCAGCTTAGTGGCGGGGGCCTCTGAAGCTTTCTTT
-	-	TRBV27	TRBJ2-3	CASSLGPYTDTQYF	TGTGCCAGCAGTTTAGGCCCGTACACAGATACGCAGTATTTT
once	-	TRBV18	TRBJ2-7	CASSPRQAKGYEQYF	TGTGCCAGCTCACCACGACAGGCTAAGGGCTACGAGCAGTACTTC
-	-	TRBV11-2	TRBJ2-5	CASSLGATRAQETQYF	TGTGCCAGCAGCTTAGGGGCTACAAGGGCCCAAGAGACCCAGTACTTC
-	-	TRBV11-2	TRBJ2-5	CASSLEPRRLRETQYF	TGTGCCAGCAGCTTAGAACCCCGCCGTTTGAGGGAGACCCAGTACTTC
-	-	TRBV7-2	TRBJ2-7	CASSLAALGGAHEQYF	TGTGCCAGCAGCTTAGCCGCACTAGGTGGGGCCCACGAGCAGTACTTC